This T cell receptor (beta chain) originates from a study of T cells in Graves' hyperthyroidism and ophthalmopathy. Study-wide results and limits: Within blood appeared most thyroid clonotypes that had expanded above 0.001.

The germline V and J ends were trimmed by 4 bases and 2 bases, with 11 bases remaining between them. The CDR3 runs to 14 residues. CDR1 and CDR2 from the germline V gene are ENHRY and SYGVKD. Amplified regions were TCR beta CDR3 sequences from RNA transcripts. First-round RT-PCR of the TCR CDR3 relied on the HTBI primer set. Each CDR3 protein gets one entry after TCRdb re-called the multiplex PCR reads with MiXCR. The sample includes about 560,000 distinct CDR3 sequences, 16% of them seen just once. A remark on this clonotype: The antigen is unknown.

Clinical symptoms, serum thyroxine, TRAb, thyroid ultrasound and orbital computed tomography informed diagnoses. The sample consisted of blood. The chain has TRBV10-3 and TRBJ1-1; the D gene is possibly TRBD1 (5 bases). The receptor comes from a woman under 30 with Graves' hyperthyroidism. Written as DNA, the CDR3 is TGTGCCATCAGTGTTACAGGCGCCAACACTGAAGCTTTCTTT. Protein: CAISVTGANTEAFF.